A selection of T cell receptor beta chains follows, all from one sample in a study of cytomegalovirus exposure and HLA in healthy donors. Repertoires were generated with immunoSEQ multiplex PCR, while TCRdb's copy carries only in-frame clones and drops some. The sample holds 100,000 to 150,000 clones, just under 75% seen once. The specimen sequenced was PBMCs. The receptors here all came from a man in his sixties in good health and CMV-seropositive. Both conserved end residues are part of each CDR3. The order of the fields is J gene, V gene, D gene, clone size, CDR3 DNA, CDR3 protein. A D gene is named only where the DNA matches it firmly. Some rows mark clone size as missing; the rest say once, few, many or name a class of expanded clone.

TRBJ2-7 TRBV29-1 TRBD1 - TGCAGCGTTGAAAGGACAGGGGCCTACGAGCAGTACTTC CSVERTGAYEQYF
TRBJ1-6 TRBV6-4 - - TGTGCCAGCAGTGTTTACTACGGAATTAATTCACCCCTCCACTTT CASSVYYGINSPLHF
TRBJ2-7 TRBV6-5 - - TGTGCCAGCAGTCGACACAGCTCCTACGAGCAGTACTTC CASSRHSSYEQYF
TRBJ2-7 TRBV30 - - TGTGCCTGGAGTAGGGGCTCCTACGAGCAGTACTTC CAWSRGSYEQYF
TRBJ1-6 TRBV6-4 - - TGTGCCAGCAGCGATTACAGGGATTCACCCCTCCACTTT CASSDYRDSPLHF
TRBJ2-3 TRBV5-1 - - TGCGCCACAGGGGTTGGTGGGGGCACAGATACGCAGTATTTT CATGVGGGTDTQYF
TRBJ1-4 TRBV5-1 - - TGCGCCAGCAGCTTGGACAGGGTAAATGAAAAACTGTTTTTT CASSLDRVNEKLFF
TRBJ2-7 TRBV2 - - TGTGCCAGCAGTTTCTATCTGACCGGGGAGCAGTACTTC CASSFYLTGEQYF
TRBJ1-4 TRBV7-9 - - TGTGCCAGCAGCCTTTGGGGAGGGAAACTGTTTTTT CASSLWGGKLFF
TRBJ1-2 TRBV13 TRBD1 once TGTGCCAGCAGCCAGGGACAGGGTAGATCCTACACCTTC CASSQGQGRSYTF
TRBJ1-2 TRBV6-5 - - TGTGCCAGCAGTTACGGGGCAGGGCAGCAATATGGCTACACCTTC CASSYGAGQQYGYTF
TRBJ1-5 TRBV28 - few TGTGCCAGCAGTCGATTATCCCTAGGTAGCAATCAGCCCCAGCATTTT CASSRLSLGSNQPQHF
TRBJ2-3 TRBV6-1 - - TGTGCCAGCGCCGGGGGGCCGGGGACAGATACGCAGTATTTT CASAGGPGTDTQYF
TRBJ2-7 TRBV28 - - TGTGCCAGCAGTGTACAGGGTACCGAGCAGTACTTC CASSVQGTEQYF
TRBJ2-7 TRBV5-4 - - TGTGCCAGCAGCTTGGAAGAGTTCCCATACGAGCAGTACTTC CASSLEEFPYEQYF
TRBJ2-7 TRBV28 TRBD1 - TGTGCCAGCAGTCCGGGACAGGGAGACGAGCAGTACTTC CASSPGQGDEQYF
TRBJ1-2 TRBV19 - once TGTGCCAGTAAGTACGGCGGCCAAAGGGGCTACACCTTC CASKYGGQRGYTF
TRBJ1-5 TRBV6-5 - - TGTGCCAGCAGTTACGATGGAGGGCAGCCCCAGCATTTT CASSYDGGQPQHF
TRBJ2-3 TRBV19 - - TGTGCCAGTAGTATTCCTAGCGAGTCAGATACGCAGTATTTT CASSIPSESDTQYF
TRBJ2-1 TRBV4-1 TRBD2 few TGCGCCAGCAGCCAATCTCCTGGACTAGCGGGGGTTTACAATGAGCAGTTCTTC CASSQSPGLAGVYNEQFF
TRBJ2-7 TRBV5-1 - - TGCGCCAGCAGCTTGTATTTTTACGAGCAGTACTTC CASSLYFYEQYF
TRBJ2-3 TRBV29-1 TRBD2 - TGCAGCGTTGAGATAGCGGGGGGTACAGATACGCAGTATTTT CSVEIAGGTDTQYF
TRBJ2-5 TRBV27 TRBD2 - TGTGCCAGCAGTTTATTGACTGCGGGGGGGGAGACCCAGTACTTC CASSLLTAGGETQYF
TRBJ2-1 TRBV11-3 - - TGTGCCAGCAGCTTGGGGGGGCCCTACAATGAGCAGTTCTTC CASSLGGPYNEQFF
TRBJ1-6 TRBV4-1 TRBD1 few TGCGCCAGCAGCCGCCTGACAGGGGGGCGGAATTCACCCCTCCACTTT CASSRLTGGRNSPLHF
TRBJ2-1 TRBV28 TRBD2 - TGTGCCAGCATGGTCCTAGCGGGGGGTTACAATGAGCAGTTCTTC CASMVLAGGYNEQFF
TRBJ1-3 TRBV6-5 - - TGTGCCAGCAGTTCTGATATAGCTGGAAACACCATATATTTT CASSSDIAGNTIYF
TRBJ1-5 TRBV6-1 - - TGTGCCAGCAGCGAGGGCGGACGCAATCAGCCCCAGCATTTT CASSEGGRNQPQHF
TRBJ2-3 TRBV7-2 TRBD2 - TGTGCCAGCAGCAACAGACTAGCGGACACAGATACGCAGTATTTT CASSNRLADTDTQYF
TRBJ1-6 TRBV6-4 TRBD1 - TGTGCCAGCAGTGACACCCCCGGGACAGGAGCACCCCTCCACTTT CASSDTPGTGAPLHF
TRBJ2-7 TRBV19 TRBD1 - TGTGCCAGTAGTATAGTAGGGACAGGGGGCGCCGAGCAGTACTTC CASSIVGTGGAEQYF
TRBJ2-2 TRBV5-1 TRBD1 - TGCGCCAGCAGCACCAGACAGGGGGGGAACACCGGGGAGCTGTTTTTT CASSTRQGGNTGELFF
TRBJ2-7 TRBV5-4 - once TGTGCCAGCAGCATCGACAGTGGGCTTCGCGAGCAGTACTTC CASSIDSGLREQYF
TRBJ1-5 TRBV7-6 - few TGTGCCAGCAGCTTAGGCCAGGGGAATAGCAATCAGCCCCAGCATTTT CASSLGQGNSNQPQHF
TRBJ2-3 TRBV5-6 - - TGTGCCAGCAGCTCCCTCGGCGCGGTTTTCACAGATACGCAGTATTTT CASSSLGAVFTDTQYF
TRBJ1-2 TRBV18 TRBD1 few TGTGCCAGCTCACCGAGGGACAGGGATGGCTACACCTTC CASSPRDRDGYTF
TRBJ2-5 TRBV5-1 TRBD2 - TGCGCCAGCAGCACTCTCGGGGGGGTCCAAGAGACCCAGTACTTC CASSTLGGVQETQYF
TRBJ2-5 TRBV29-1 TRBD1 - TGCAGCGTTTCCCAGGGGGTCGGGGAGACCCAGTACTTC CSVSQGVGETQYF
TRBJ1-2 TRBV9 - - TGTGCCAGCAGCGCCAACTGGGTTGGGGGGGACTATGGCTACACCTTC CASSANWVGGDYGYTF
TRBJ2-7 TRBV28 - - TGTGCCAGCTTTGACGGTGCACTAGCAACCTACGAGCAGTACTTC CASFDGALATYEQYF
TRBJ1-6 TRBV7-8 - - TGTGCCAGCAGCTTAGAGAAAGGGTCGGGAGGTTCACCCCTCCACTTT CASSLEKGSGGSPLHF